These 32 T cell receptor beta chains came from one sample sequenced in a study of Ad26.COV2.S vaccination and SARS-CoV-2 variants. Specified treatment: around 19 received Ad26.COV2.S at low or high dose, single or two shots; several received placebo; per-sample allocation not given. Specimen acquisition occurred on day 63 following the initial vaccine or placebo injection. The assay was immunoSEQ multiplex PCR, and TCRdb's table has in-frame clones only and misses some. The sample consists of under 550,000 clones, 75% to 95% of them appearing once. The input for sequencing was peripheral blood, taken in a trial of Ad26.COV2.S vaccine versus placebo. The receptors here all came from a person between 18 and 59 years old who received the Ad26.COV2.S COVID-19 vaccine or a placebo.

J is TRBJ2-1 and V is TRBV24-1; D might be TRBD2 (6 bases). V lost 8 bases to trimming and J lost 7 bases, with 14 bases between them. CDR3 length: 13 residues. Germline CDR1 is KGHDR and CDR2 is SFDVKD. The CDR3 DNA reads TGTGCCACCAAGGGAGGTGTACCAAATGAGCAGTTCTTC. It is translated as CATKGGVPNEQFF.

The chain recombines TRBV4-1 with TRBJ2-1, with D perhaps TRBD2 (6 bases). The V gene lost 0 bases and the J gene lost 5 bases, with 14 bases spanning the gap. Germline values: CDR1 MGHRA, CDR2 YSYEKL. The length of the CDR3 is 16 residues. CDR3 sequence reads: CASSQDGVPGDNEQFF. Here the CDR3 DNA reads TGCGCCAGCAGCCAAGACGGGGTTCCGGGGGACAATGAGCAGTTCTTC.

The gene calls are TRBV9 and TRBJ2-5, with TRBD2 identical over 14 bases. V lost 4 bases to trimming and J lost 4 bases; unmatched junction nucleotides: 15. Germline V CDR1 and CDR2: SGDLS, YYNGEE. The CDR3 has 19 amino acids. CDR3 in amino acids: CASSLYGTSGSEWRETQYF. In nucleotides, the CDR3 is TGTGCCAGCAGCCTCTACGGGACTAGCGGGAGCGAATGGCGAGAGACCCAGTACTTC.

The chain employs TRBV6-5 and TRBJ2-2; D not certain. The ends were cut back, 6 bases at V and 2 bases at J, with 7 bases in the middle. Germline V CDR1 and CDR2: MNHEY, SVGAGI. This CDR3 comprises 13 residues. CDR3 nucleotides: TGTGCCAGCAGGCGACCAAACACCGGGGAGCTGTTTTTT. Translated, it gives CASRRPNTGELFF.

The J gene is TRBJ1-1, the V gene TRBV6-4; D is perhaps TRBD1 (6 bases). CDR1 is MRHNA and CDR2 is SNTAGT in the germline V gene. This CDR3 has 15 amino acids. Trimming left V 5 bases short and J 0 bases short, with 13 bases between. The CDR3 loop is CASSKDSYMNTEAFF. The CDR3 region has the DNA TGTGCCAGCAGTAAGGACAGCTATATGAACACTGAAGCTTTCTTT.

The chain employs TRBV29-1 and TRBJ2-3, with D uncertain. The CDR3 consists of 13 residues. V was trimmed by 0 bases and J by 7 bases, leaving 11 bases between them. CDR1 and CDR2 (germline): SQVTM, ANQGSEA. The CDR3 region is CSVEDRVLNTQYF. The CDR3 region has the DNA TGCAGCGTTGAAGATCGGGTACTCAATACGCAGTATTTT.

V gene TRBV11-2 combines with J gene TRBJ2-3, with 11 positions matching TRBD2. This CDR3 is built from 16 residues. V dropped 0 bases and J dropped 6; count of bases not matched to a gene: 5. Germline V gene lookup returns CDR1 SGHAT and CDR2 FQNNGV. CDR3 sequence reads: CASSLEVAGGVDTQYF. The CDR3 bases are TGTGCCAGCAGCTTAGAGGTAGCGGGAGGGGTGGATACGCAGTATTTT. Using reference TRBV11-2 and TRBJ2-3 for the parts outside the CDR3, the full variable domain is EAGVAQSPRYKIIEKRQSVAFWCNPISGHATLYWYQQILGQGPKLLIQFQNNGVVDDSQLPKDRFSAERLKGVDSTLKIQPAKLEDSAVYLCASSLEVAGGVDTQYFGPGTRLTVL.

The genes are TRBV7-2 and TRBJ2-3; D is possibly TRBD1 (5 bases). CDR3 size: 14 residues. V gave up 5 bases and J gave up 3 bases, with 12 bases separating them. Germline values: CDR1 SGHTA, CDR2 FQGNSA. The CDR3 nucleotides are TGTGCCAGCAGCGCCCGGACACATACAGATACGCAGTATTTT. Translating gives CASSARTHTDTQYF.

CDR3 region: CASSVGVHDTQYF. The DNA of the CDR3 is TGTGCCAGCAGTGTCGGGGTGCATGATACGCAGTATTTT. This rearrangement joins TRBV27 to TRBJ2-3; perhaps TRBD2 as D (5 bases). The CDR3 spans 13 residues. Germline V gives CDR1 MNHEY, CDR2 SMNVEV (reference sequence). Trimming removed 5 bases at V and 6 bases at J, with 12 bases between.

The chain uses TRBV27 and TRBJ2-1, with 8 bases identical to TRBD2. The V gene's germline CDR1 is MNHEY and CDR2 SMNVEV (reference sequence). V gave up 4 bases and J gave up 7 bases; unmatched junction bases: 9. The CDR3 length is 15 residues. The CDR3 here is CASSYWGGRWNEQFF. In DNA form, the CDR3 reads TGTGCCAGCAGTTACTGGGGCGGGAGGTGGAATGAGCAGTTCTTC.

V is TRBV19 and J is TRBJ1-4; tentative D call: TRBD1 (5 bases). V shed 6 bases and J shed 3 bases, with 11 bases lying between them. CDR3 length equals 14 residues. From germline, CDR1 is LNHDA and CDR2 SQIVND (reference sequence). Written as DNA, the CDR3 is TGTGCCAGTAGCCCAGGGTTTTCTAATGAAAAACTGTTTTTT. This codes for CASSPGFSNEKLFF.

V gene TRBV30 combines with J gene TRBJ1-1; D might be TRBD1 (6 bases). The CDR3 extends over 15 amino acids. Germline values: CDR1 GTSNPN, CDR2 SVGIG (reference sequence). Trimming left V 5 bases short and J 1 base short, with 17 bases between. The DNA for the CDR3 is TGTGCCTGGGGCCCCACCACAGGGTGGAACACTGAAGCTTTCTTT. Its protein product is CAWGPTTGWNTEAFF.

The chain recombines TRBV7-3 with TRBJ2-7; either TRBD1 or TRBD2 may fit D (6 bases each). The germline V gene encodes CDR1 SGHTA and CDR2 FQGTGA. The ends were cut back, 1 base at V and 7 bases at J, with 20 bases in the middle. The length of the CDR3 is 16 residues. For the CDR3, the DNA is TGTGCCAGCAGCTTAAAGGGGGGTAGTAGCAAGACGGAGCAGTACTTC. It specifies CASSLKGGSSKTEQYF. The whole variable domain, filled in from reference TRBV7-3 and TRBJ2-7, reads GAGVSQTPSNKVTEKGKYVELRCDPISGHTALYWYRQSLGQGPEFLIYFQGTGAADDSGLPNDRFFAVRPEGSVSTLKIQRTERGDSAVYLCASSLKGGSSKTEQYFGPGTRLTVT.

The chain links TRBV3-1 (or the pseudogene TRBV3-2) to TRBJ2-1; D not resolved. The V end lost 5 bases, the J end lost 4 bases, and 18 bases lay between the germline ends. The CDR3 runs 16 residues. Germline lookup yields CDR1 LGHDT and CDR2 YNNKEL (reference sequence). The CDR3 bases are TGTGCCAGCAGCTTCCACCCTCCAACTGCATACAATGAGCAGTTCTTC. It specifies CASSFHPPTAYNEQFF.

V and J are TRBV19 and TRBJ2-2; D perhaps matches TRBD2 (6 bases). V was pared by 6 bases and J by 0 bases, with 11 bases between. This CDR3 is 15 amino acids long. Germline CDR1 and CDR2: LNHDA and SQIVND (reference sequence). The CDR3 loop is CASRITGANTGELFF. DNA for the CDR3: TGTGCCAGTAGGATAACGGGAGCGAACACCGGGGAGCTGTTTTTT.

The V gene is TRBV24-1, the J gene TRBJ2-5; TRBD2 agrees at 12 bases. Germline CDR1 and CDR2: KGHDR and SFDVKD. J lost 5 bases, V lost 3 bases, and 12 bases had no gene match. The CDR3 is 18 residues long. CDR3 sequence reads: CATSDADLAGGPRETQYF. CDR3 DNA sequence: TGTGCCACCAGTGATGCCGATCTAGCGGGAGGGCCGCGGGAGACCCAGTACTTC.

The chain joins TRBV6-5 to TRBJ1-4, with 9 bases matching TRBD1. V gave up 3 bases and J gave up 10 bases; unmatched junction bases: 12. The CDR3 covers 16 residues. Germline V gene lookup returns CDR1 MNHEY and CDR2 SVGAGI. This CDR3 is CASSYSNRGLSGKLFF. The CDR3 nucleotides are TGTGCCAGCAGTTATTCTAACAGGGGGCTGTCGGGAAAACTGTTTTTT.

On this clone: Other nucleotide sequences from this sample produce the same CDR3. V gene TRBV7-9 combines with J gene TRBJ2-7, with TRBD1 as a possible D gene (5 bases). V dropped 1 base and J dropped 6 bases, with 10 bases sitting between them. CDR1 SEHNR and CDR2 FQNEAQ come from the germline V gene (reference sequence). The CDR3 contains 13 residues. In DNA, the CDR3 is TGTGCCAGCAGCTTAGGCAGGGTGGGCGAGCAGTACTTC. This translates into CASSLGRVGEQYF. Based on the CDR3 plus reference TRBV7-9 and TRBJ2-7, the full variable domain is DTGVSQNPRHKITKRGQNVTFRCDPISEHNRLYWYRQTLGQGPEFLTYFQNEAQLEKSRLLSDRFSAERPKGSFSTLEIQRTEQGDSAMYLCASSLGRVGEQYFGPGTRLTVT.

J is TRBJ1-1 and V is TRBV6-5; D unresolved. V was cut by 0 bases and J by 1 base, with 9 bases left in between. The CDR3 loop spans 15 amino acids. Germline V CDR1 and CDR2: MNHEY, SVGAGI. DNA of the CDR3: TGTGCCAGCAGTTACTCAGGACTGAGGAACACTGAAGCTTTCTTT. It translates to CASSYSGLRNTEAFF.

This chain links TRBV27 with TRBJ1-5; 8 nucleotides agree with TRBD1. CDR1 is MNHEY, CDR2 SMNVEV, per germline (reference sequence). The CDR3 loop spans 15 amino acids. Trimming cost V 0 bases and J 6 bases; bases outside gene matches: 4. The CDR3 is CASSLSGTGSQPQHF. The DNA for the CDR3 is TGTGCCAGCAGTTTATCGGGGACAGGTAGTCAGCCCCAGCATTTT.

V usage is TRBV15 and J usage is TRBJ2-4; D not resolved. V lost 1 base and J lost 15, with 16 bases in between. The germline V gene encodes CDR1 LNHNV and CDR2 YYDKDF (reference sequence). The length of the CDR3 is 13 residues. The CDR3 protein is CATSRGSEPILYF. The CDR3 nucleotides are TGTGCCACCAGCAGAGGGTCAGAGCCAATACTGTACTTC.

The J gene is TRBJ2-2, the V gene TRBV5-4; TRBD2 matches 9 bases. V gave up 3 bases and J gave up 6 bases; unmatched junction bases: 12. The CDR3 spans 17 residues. Germline CDR1 SGHNT, CDR2 YYREEE (reference sequence). The CDR3: CASSWTPGGRVAGELFF. Here the CDR3 DNA reads TGTGCCAGCAGCTGGACCCCGGGCGGGAGGGTCGCCGGGGAGCTGTTTTTT.

The chain couples TRBV9 to TRBJ2-1; 10 bases agree with TRBD2. V lost 0 bases, J lost 5 bases, and 5 bases stayed unmatched. This CDR3 has 16 residues. CDR1 and CDR2 (germline): SGDLS, YYNGEE. CDR3 sequence (DNA): TGTGCCAGCAGCGTAGGTACTAGCGGGGATAACAATGAGCAGTTCTTC. It encodes CASSVGTSGDNNEQFF.

The CDR3 DNA is TGTGCCAGTAGTTCCCGGGGGACAGGAAATAGCAATCAGCCCCAGCATTTT. This codes for CASSSRGTGNSNQPQHF. V and J are TRBV19 and TRBJ1-5; 8 bases fit TRBD1. The CDR3 sequence is 17 residues long. The germline V gene has CDR1 LNHDA and CDR2 SQIVND (reference sequence). The trim removed 5 bases at V and 0 bases at J, leaving 9 bases unmatched. The full variable domain, its missing parts supplied by reference TRBV19 and TRBJ1-5, is DGGITQSPKYLFRKEGQNVTLSCEQNLNHDAMYWYRQDPGQGLRLIYYSQIVNDFQKGDIAEGYSVSREKKESFPLTVTSAQKNPTAFYLCASSSRGTGNSNQPQHFGDGTRLSIL.

This clone showed up just once. The chain couples TRBV18 to TRBJ1-3; no clear D gene. This CDR3 is 16 amino acids long. The V and J ends lost 6 bases and 0 bases respectively, with 15 bases between them. The germline gives CDR1 KGHSH, CDR2 LQKENI. This chain's CDR3 is CASSIEEASSGNTIYF. Written as DNA, the CDR3 is TGTGCCAGCTCTATAGAGGAAGCCAGCTCTGGAAACACCATATATTTT.

The chain combines TRBV14 with TRBJ2-1, with 9 bases that match TRBD2. The germline V gene has CDR1 SGHDN and CDR2 FVKESK. V lost 5 bases and J lost 4; bases outside the gene matches: 15. The length of the CDR3 is 18 residues. Here the CDR3 reads CASSTRPELREGYNEQFF. Written as DNA, the CDR3 is TGTGCCAGCAGCACCCGCCCCGAGTTGCGGGAGGGTTACAATGAGCAGTTCTTC.

This rearrangement joins TRBV9 to TRBJ2-3; the D call may be TRBD1 or TRBD2 (6 bases each). Trimming pared 0 bases from V and 6 bases from J, leaving 20 bases between. The CDR3 is made up of 17 amino acids. CDR1 and CDR2 from the germline V gene are SGDLS and YYNGEE. The CDR3 nucleotides read TGTGCCAGCAGCGTAGCTCCCGGGGGCACCTTTGCGGATACGCAGTATTTT. This translates into CASSVAPGGTFADTQYF.

The chain carries TRBV29-1 and TRBJ1-1, with D unclear. The CDR3 runs to 15 residues. CDR1 and CDR2 from the germline V gene are SQVTM and ANQGSEA. V was shortened by 2 bases and J by 1 base, with 14 bases between the two germline ends. CDR3 residues: CSVEFWGGANTEAFF. In DNA form, the CDR3 reads TGCAGCGTTGAATTCTGGGGAGGAGCGAACACTGAAGCTTTCTTT. The variable domain in full, completed from reference TRBV29-1 and TRBJ1-1, reads SAVISQKPSRDICQRGTSLTIQCQVDSQVTMMFWYRQQPGQSLTLIATANQGSEATYESGFVIDKFPISRPNLTFSTLTVSNMSPEDSSIYLCSVEFWGGANTEAFFGQGTRLTVV.

This clone has just one count. Within the sample, other DNA sequences also encode this same CDR3. The DNA for the CDR3 is TGTGCCAGCTCACCTGGACAGCAAGAGACCCAGTACTTC. As protein: CASSPGQQETQYF. This chain links TRBV18 with TRBJ2-5, with D perhaps matching TRBD1 (6 bases). The germline V and J ends were trimmed by 3 bases and 2 bases, with 7 bases remaining between them. The germline CDR1 and CDR2 sequences are KGHSH and LQKENI. The CDR3 is 13 amino acids.

This chain links TRBV3-1 (or the pseudogene TRBV3-2) with TRBJ1-1; 9 nucleotides align to TRBD1. J lost 3 bases, V lost 10 bases, and 12 bases had no gene match. This CDR3 is 15 amino acids long. CDR1 and CDR2 from the germline V gene are LGHDT and YNNKEL (reference sequence). The CDR3 nucleotides read TGTGCCACCCGAAAGGGACAGGGTCGTTACACTGAAGCTTTCTTT. Translating gives CATRKGQGRYTEAFF.

This chain connects TRBV12-3 or TRBV12-4 to TRBJ1-2; the D is unclear. The CDR3 has 12 amino acids. V lost 0 bases, J lost 7 bases, and 6 bases lay in between. DNA for the CDR3: TGTGCCAGCAGTTTAGCGGGGTTTGGCTACACCTTC. Encoded protein: CASSLAGFGYTF.

This clone was recorded once. The V call is TRBV9, the J call TRBJ2-1; 8 bases align to TRBD2. The germline V gene has CDR1 SGDLS and CDR2 YYNGEE. V dropped 2 bases and J dropped 4; count of bases not matched to a gene: 11. This CDR3 spans 17 amino acids. CDR3 region: CASSVTIAGSRYNEQFF. The CDR3 region has the DNA TGTGCCAGCAGCGTGACCATAGCGGGATCGAGATACAATGAGCAGTTCTTC. The whole variable domain, filled in from reference TRBV9 and TRBJ2-1, reads DSGVTQTPKHLITATGQRVTLRCSPRSGDLSVYWYQQSLDQGLQFLIQYYNGEERAKGNILERFSAQQFPDLHSELNLSSLELGDSALYFCASSVTIAGSRYNEQFFGPGTRLTVL.